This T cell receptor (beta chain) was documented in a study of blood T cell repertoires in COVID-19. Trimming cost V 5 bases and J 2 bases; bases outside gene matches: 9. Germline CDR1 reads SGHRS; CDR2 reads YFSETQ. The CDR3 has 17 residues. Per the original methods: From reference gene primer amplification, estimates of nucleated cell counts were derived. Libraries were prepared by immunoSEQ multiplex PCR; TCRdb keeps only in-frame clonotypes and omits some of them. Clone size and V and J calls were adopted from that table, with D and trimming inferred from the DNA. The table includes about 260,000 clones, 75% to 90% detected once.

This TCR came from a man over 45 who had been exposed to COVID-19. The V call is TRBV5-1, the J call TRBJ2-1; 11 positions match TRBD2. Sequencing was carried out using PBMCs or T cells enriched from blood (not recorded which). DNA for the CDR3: TGCGCCAGCAGGGGGACTAGCGGACGGAAAACCTACAATGAGCAGTTCTTC. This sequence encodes CASRGTSGRKTYNEQFF.